Listed here are 19 T cell receptor beta chains from one sample, sequenced in a study of shared clonotypes between healthy human individuals. Sequencing was performed with immunoSEQ multiplex PCR; in TCRdb, only in-frame clones are kept and a portion is missing. The table has some 350,000 clones, approximately 79% seen once; the top ten hold over 9%. Sample: memory CD4+ T cells sorted from blood. Subset: CD45RA-negative fraction. The source of these receptors is a man younger than 45 in good health.

This clone was counted only a few times. This chain uses TRBV5-1 with TRBJ2-7; perhaps TRBD1 as D (5 bases). V shed 0 bases and J shed 0 bases, with 10 bases lying between them. Germline V lookup: CDR1 SGHRS, CDR2 YFSETQ. The CDR3 contains 15 residues. CDR3 DNA sequence: TGCGCCAGCAGCTTGGGGCAGGGCGCCTCCTACGAGCAGTACTTC. The encoded protein is CASSLGQGASYEQYF.

This clone was recorded once. The chain joins TRBV2 to TRBJ2-1, with 7 bases identical to TRBD2. The V and J ends lost 4 bases and 0 bases, in that order; junction bases with no gene match: 6. Germline V gene sequence: CDR1 SNHLY, CDR2 FYNNEI. The CDR3 loop spans 16 amino acids. The CDR3 region is CASSGPLAASYNEQFF. In nucleotides, the CDR3 is TGTGCCAGCAGTGGCCCTCTAGCGGCCTCCTACAATGAGCAGTTCTTC.

V usage is TRBV19 and J usage is TRBJ2-5, with TRBD2 matching over 7 bases. The junction had 9 bases not matched to a gene; V was cut back by 6 bases and J by 5 bases. This CDR3 has 14 residues. Germline V gives CDR1 LNHDA, CDR2 SQIVND (reference sequence). DNA for the CDR3: TGTGCCAGTAGCCGTCTGGGGGGGGAGGAGACCCAGTACTTC. Translating it yields CASSRLGGEETQYF. The whole variable domain, filled in from reference TRBV19 and TRBJ2-5, reads DGGITQSPKYLFRKEGQNVTLSCEQNLNHDAMYWYRQDPGQGLRLIYYSQIVNDFQKGDIAEGYSVSREKKESFPLTVTSAQKNPTAFYLCASSRLGGEETQYFGPGTRLLVL.

This chain connects TRBV18 to TRBJ2-7; D may be TRBD1 or TRBD2 (5 bases each). V was cut by 3 bases and J by 0 bases, with 12 bases left in between. The germline V gene has CDR1 KGHSH and CDR2 LQKENI. The CDR3 extends over 15 amino acids. CDR3 nucleotides: TGTGCCAGCTCACCTGGGACGGCGAGCTCCTACGAGCAGTACTTC. This encodes CASSPGTASSYEQYF.

The chain carries TRBV7-9 and TRBJ1-2; 8 bases are a match to TRBD1. CDR3 size: 16 residues. The germline V gene has CDR1 SEHNR and CDR2 FQNEAQ (reference sequence). V trimming: 2 bases; J trimming: 7 bases; junction bases outside the gene matches: 12. CDR3 coding DNA: TGTGCCAGCAGCTTAAGCAGTGGACAGGGTAGGAGTGGCTACACCTTC. Translated, it gives CASSLSSGQGRSGYTF.

V usage is TRBV11-3 and J usage is TRBJ2-3, with 9 bases matching TRBD1. Germline V lookup: CDR1 SGHNT, CDR2 YENEEA. The V segment lost 5 bases and the J segment 4 bases; nucleotides outside the gene matches: 7. The CDR3 totals 15 residues. The chain's CDR3 is CASSGRTGASDTQYF. The CDR3 DNA is TGTGCCAGCAGCGGACGGACAGGGGCATCAGATACGCAGTATTTT.

The chain is built from TRBV19 and TRBJ2-7; TRBD2 aligns across 8 bases. V was pared by 1 base and J by 5 bases, with 7 bases of the junction left unmatched. This CDR3 contains 15 residues. CDR1 is LNHDA and CDR2 is SQIVND in the germline V gene (reference sequence). CDR3 in DNA: TGTGCCAGTAGTATAGCTAGCGGGTCCCCCCACGAGCAGTACTTC. Its protein product is CASSIASGSPHEQYF.

This clone has a single count. This chain uses TRBV6-1 with TRBJ2-7, with a possible D match to TRBD2 (6 bases). Trimming cost V 5 bases and J 4 bases, with 18 bases left between them. Germline assignment: CDR1 MNHNS and CDR2 SASEGT. The CDR3 length is 15 residues. CDR3 sequence: CASSPGSFGPYEQYF. DNA of the CDR3: TGTGCCAGCAGTCCCGGGAGCTTTGGACCTTACGAGCAGTACTTC.

The rearrangement links TRBV7-3 to TRBJ2-5; a weak D match, TRBD2 (5 bases). The V gene lost 5 bases and the J gene lost 5 bases, with 12 bases spanning the gap. Germline V CDR1 and CDR2: SGHTA, FQGTGA. The CDR3 sequence is 13 residues long. In DNA, the CDR3 is TGTGCCAGCAGCCTGACCCCGGGGGAGACCCAGTACTTC. This sequence encodes CASSLTPGETQYF. Combining the CDR3 with reference TRBV7-3 and TRBJ2-5 gives the whole variable domain GAGVSQTPSNKVTEKGKYVELRCDPISGHTALYWYRQSLGQGPEFLIYFQGTGAADDSGLPNDRFFAVRPEGSVSTLKIQRTERGDSAVYLCASSLTPGETQYFGPGTRLLVL.

The chain uses TRBV18 and TRBJ2-7, with D tentatively TRBD1 or TRBD2 (5 bases each). The CDR3 runs to 12 residues. The V gene lost 6 bases and the J gene lost 4 bases, with 10 bases spanning the gap. Per germline, CDR1 KGHSH and CDR2 LQKENI. CDR3 DNA: TGTGCCAGCTCTTGGGACCGTTACGAGCAGTACTTC. This sequence encodes CASSWDRYEQYF.

The rearrangement uses TRBV10-3 and TRBJ1-1; D is ambiguous. Looked up from germline, CDR1 is ENHRY and CDR2 is SYGVKD. The CDR3 runs to 13 residues. Deletions cut 11 bases from V and 0 bases from J, with 13 bases between. CDR3: CAGSREMNTEAFF. CDR3 in DNA: TGTGCCGGAAGCCGGGAAATGAACACTGAAGCTTTCTTT.

This chain uses TRBV16 with TRBJ1-1, with a weak D call TRBD1 (5 bases). The CDR3 totals 12 residues. CDR1 KGHSY and CDR2 FQNENV come from the germline V gene. Trimming pared 4 bases from V and 6 bases from J, leaving 9 bases between. CDR3 nucleotide sequence: TGTGCCAGCAGCCCAGGGAGACCTGAAGCTTTCTTT. It codes for CASSPGRPEAFF.

The rearrangement links TRBV10-3 to TRBJ2-7; 11 bases are shared with TRBD2. The CDR3 extends over 14 amino acids. Germline loops: CDR1 ENHRY, CDR2 SYGVKD. V gave up 6 bases and J gave up 4 bases; unmatched junction bases: 5. CDR3 sequence reads: CAISSGTSGYEQYF. CDR3 coding DNA: TGTGCCATCAGCTCCGGGACTAGCGGATACGAGCAGTACTTC.

This clone was seen a single time. This CDR3 reads CASTGDEAFF. The CDR3, as DNA: TGCGCCAGCACCGGGGACGAAGCTTTCTTT. The chain employs TRBV23-1 and TRBJ1-1, with D possibly matching TRBD1 (5 bases). TRBV23-1 is flagged as an ORF with uncertain function. Trimming removed 7 bases at V and 8 bases at J, with 8 bases between. This CDR3 region has 10 residues.

The sample holds a few counts of this clone. The same CDR3 is also encoded by other DNA sequences in this sample. This chain uses TRBV19 with TRBJ1-2; possible D gene TRBD1, 6 bases. CDR3 length: 13 residues. V was trimmed by 3 bases and J by 5 bases, leaving 10 bases between them. In germline, CDR1 is LNHDA, CDR2 SQIVND (reference sequence). The CDR3 bases are TGTGCCAGTAGTATCTCAGGGGCGTATGGCTACACCTTC. Translating gives CASSISGAYGYTF.

The chain combines TRBV7-2 with TRBJ1-1; D is possibly TRBD1 (5 bases). Germline lookup yields CDR1 SGHTA and CDR2 FQGNSA. The ends were cut back, 5 bases at V and 1 base at J, with 11 bases in the middle. The CDR3 contains 14 residues. The CDR3 region has the DNA TGTGCCAGCAGCCCAGGGCACCAGAACACTGAAGCTTTCTTT. The encoded protein is CASSPGHQNTEAFF.

The V and J genes are TRBV28 and TRBJ1-2; TRBD1 agrees at 9 bases. With 6 bases clipped from V and 4 bases from J, the junction kept 15 bases outside the gene matches. The CDR3 has 17 amino acids. The germline V gene has CDR1 MDHEN and CDR2 SYDVKM. In DNA, the CDR3 is TGTGCCAGCAGCGGGCTGCGGGACAGGGTCGTTACCTATGGCTACACCTTC. It is translated as CASSGLRDRVVTYGYTF.

This clone was counted many times. This chain joins TRBV10-3 and TRBJ1-4; the match to TRBD1 covers 7 bases. This CDR3 comprises 14 residues. Per germline, CDR1 ENHRY and CDR2 SYGVKD. Germline trimming cut 6 bases from V and 8 bases from J; bases unmatched to any gene: 9. The CDR3 spells CAIRPTGSKEKLFF. The CDR3 DNA is TGTGCCATCAGACCGACAGGGAGTAAAGAAAAACTGTTTTTT.

J is TRBJ2-1 and V is TRBV4-3; 9 nucleotides match TRBD2. The CDR3 totals 15 residues. Germline V gene lookup returns CDR1 LGHNA and CDR2 YSLEER. Losses at the gene ends were 3 bases for V and 3 bases for J; bases not matched to a gene: 3. The CDR3 spells CASSQRLAVYNEQFF. DNA of the CDR3: TGCGCCAGCAGCCAGAGACTAGCGGTCTACAATGAGCAGTTCTTC.